This T cell receptor beta chain was observed in a study of T-cell reconstitution after alpha-beta-depleted transplantation in children. Study results and caveats: Reported findings indicate that, about two months after transplant, alpha-beta T cells came from several hundred expanded clones, which were derived from non-depleted graft cells. Some patients owed their high day-60 TCRbeta diversity to surviving recipient T cells and thymic progenitors. At the one-year point after transplant, T-cell counts and TCRbeta diversity were found to come mostly from T cells that had been newly produced.

Per the germline V gene, CDR1 is SQVTM and CDR2 is ANQGSEA. The CDR3 totals 13 residues. V gave up 7 bases and J gave up 5 bases, with 16 bases separating them. The table lists this clonotype with many counts. The antigen remains undetermined. The library targeted TCRbeta and was prepared with unique molecular identifiers. In TCRdb, the PCR reads were re-called with MiXCR into one record per CDR3 protein. The data show 140,000 to 150,000 distinct CDR3 sequences, 7.5% to 9% seen once. This receptor was identified in a female patient aged 2 to 10 who had a stem cell transplant for congenital amegakaryocytic thrombocytopenia, so the T cells may come from the graft donor. The chain employs TRBV29-1 and TRBJ2-3; D is tentatively TRBD1 or TRBD2 (6 bases each). The sample in question was PBMCs, mostly from graft donor cells, obtained 180 days after TCRalphabeta/CD19-depleted stem cell transplant. The CDR3 spells CSGRGGRQDTQYF. The CDR3 DNA sequence: TGCAGCGGACGTGGGGGGCGCCAAGATACGCAGTATTTT.